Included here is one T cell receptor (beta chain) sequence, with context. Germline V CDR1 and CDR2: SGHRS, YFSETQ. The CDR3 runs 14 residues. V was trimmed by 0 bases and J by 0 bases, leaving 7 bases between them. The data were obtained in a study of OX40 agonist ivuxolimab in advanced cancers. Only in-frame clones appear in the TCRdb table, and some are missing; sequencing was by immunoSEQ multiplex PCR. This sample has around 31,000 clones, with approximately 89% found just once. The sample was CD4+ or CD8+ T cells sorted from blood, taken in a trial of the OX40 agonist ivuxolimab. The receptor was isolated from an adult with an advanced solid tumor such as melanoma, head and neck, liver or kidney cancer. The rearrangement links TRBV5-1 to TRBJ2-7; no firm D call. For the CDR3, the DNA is TGCGCCAGCAGCTTGGTTGGAGACTCCTACGAGCAGTACTTC. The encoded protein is CASSLVGDSYEQYF.